This T cell receptor (beta chain) was recovered during a study of CD8 T cells in Susac syndrome. When the RNA was reverse transcribed, random hexamers were used with an input of about 0.5 to 1 ug. TCRdb called the immunoSEQ multiplex PCR reads again in MiXCR, with one record for every CDR3 protein. The repertoire holds around 70,000 distinct CDR3 sequences, with 90% to 95% as singletons. Input material: CD8+ T cells from PBMCs. The receptor comes from a human donor with multiple sclerosis.

CDR3 sequence (DNA): TGCAGCGTTGAGGTGGGGGCGGCAGATACGCAGTATTTT. Encoded protein: CSVEVGAADTQYF. The rearrangement joins TRBV29-1 to TRBJ2-3, with D possibly being TRBD1 (6 bases). Between the trimmed V and J ends, which lost 3 bases and 4 bases, there was a span of 11 bases. This CDR3 comprises 13 residues. Germline CDR1 and CDR2: SQVTM and ANQGSEA.